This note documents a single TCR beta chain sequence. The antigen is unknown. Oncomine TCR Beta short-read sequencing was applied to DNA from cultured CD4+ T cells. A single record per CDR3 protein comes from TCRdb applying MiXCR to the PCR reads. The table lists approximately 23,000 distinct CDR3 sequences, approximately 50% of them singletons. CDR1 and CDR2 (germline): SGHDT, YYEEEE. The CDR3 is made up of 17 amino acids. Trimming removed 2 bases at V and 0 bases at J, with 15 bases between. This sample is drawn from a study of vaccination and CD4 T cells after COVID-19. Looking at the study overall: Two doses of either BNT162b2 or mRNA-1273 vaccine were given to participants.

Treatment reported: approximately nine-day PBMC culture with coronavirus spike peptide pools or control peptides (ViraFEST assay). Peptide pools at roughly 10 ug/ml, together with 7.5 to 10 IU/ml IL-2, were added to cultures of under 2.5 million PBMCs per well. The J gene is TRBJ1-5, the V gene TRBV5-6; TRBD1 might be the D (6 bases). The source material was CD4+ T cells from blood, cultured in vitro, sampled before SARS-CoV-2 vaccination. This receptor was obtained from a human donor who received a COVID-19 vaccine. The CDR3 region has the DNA TGTGCCAGCAGCTTATTCGAAGGGGGTTATAGCAATCAGCCCCAGCATTTT. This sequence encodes CASSLFEGGYSNQPQHF.